Listed below are T cell receptor beta chains from one sample, sequenced in a study of cytomegalovirus exposure and HLA in healthy donors. The method was immunoSEQ multiplex PCR; TCRdb's version includes in-frame clones alone and lacks a portion of them. Among 150,000 to 200,000 clones, 84% were seen once, and the ten largest hold less than 8.5%. Source material: PBMCs. These receptors were obtained from a man aged 18 to 29 in good health and CMV-seropositive. Each CDR3 is given with its conserved first and last residue. A D gene is named only where the DNA matches it firmly. Part of the rows lack a size; the others show once, few, many or a class for expanded clones.

v_gene: TRBV7-9; abundance: once; d_gene: -; j_gene: TRBJ1-1; CDR3aa: CASSFNRAADEAFF; CDR3nt: TGTGCCAGCAGCTTCAACAGGGCTGCAGATGAAGCTTTCTTT
v_gene: TRBV7-2; abundance: -; d_gene: -; j_gene: TRBJ1-4; CDR3aa: CASSRTGPTNEKLFF; CDR3nt: TGTGCCAGCAGCCGTACAGGGCCGACTAATGAAAAACTGTTTTTT
v_gene: TRBV28; abundance: -; d_gene: TRBD1; j_gene: TRBJ2-5; CDR3aa: CASRAGTAQETQYF; CDR3nt: TGTGCCAGCCGGGCCGGGACAGCACAAGAGACCCAGTACTTC
v_gene: TRBV25-1; abundance: -; d_gene: TRBD1; j_gene: TRBJ2-1; CDR3aa: CASTTGSSYNEQFF; CDR3nt: TGTGCCAGCACGACAGGGAGTTCCTACAATGAGCAGTTCTTC
v_gene: TRBV2; abundance: -; d_gene: -; j_gene: TRBJ2-2; CDR3aa: CASSELTGELFF; CDR3nt: TGTGCCAGCAGTGAACTGACCGGGGAGCTGTTTTTT
v_gene: TRBV6-5; abundance: -; d_gene: TRBD1; j_gene: TRBJ2-5; CDR3aa: CASRPTGRRETQYF; CDR3nt: TGTGCCAGCAGACCGACAGGGCGGCGAGAGACCCAGTACTTC
v_gene: TRBV7-3; abundance: -; d_gene: -; j_gene: TRBJ2-2; CDR3aa: CASSNTRRELFF; CDR3nt: TGTGCCAGCAGTAACACTAGACGGGAGCTGTTTTTT
v_gene: TRBV29-1; abundance: -; d_gene: -; j_gene: TRBJ1-1; CDR3aa: CSVKNRQANTEAFF; CDR3nt: TGCAGCGTTAAAAACCGCCAAGCCAACACTGAAGCTTTCTTT
v_gene: TRBV11-2; abundance: -; d_gene: -; j_gene: TRBJ2-1; CDR3aa: CASSLDHGSYNEQFF; CDR3nt: TGTGCCAGCAGCTTAGATCACGGGAGTTACAATGAGCAGTTCTTC
v_gene: TRBV5-6; abundance: -; d_gene: TRBD2; j_gene: TRBJ2-3; CDR3aa: CASSLLAGFTDTQYF; CDR3nt: TGTGCCAGCAGCTTACTAGCGGGTTTCACAGATACGCAGTATTTT
v_gene: TRBV5-6; abundance: -; d_gene: -; j_gene: TRBJ1-5; CDR3aa: CASSLAQANQPQHF; CDR3nt: TGTGCCAGCAGCTTGGCGCAGGCAAATCAGCCCCAGCATTTT
v_gene: TRBV30; abundance: once; d_gene: -; j_gene: TRBJ2-1; CDR3aa: CAGISGGGPPNEQFF; CDR3nt: TGTGCCGGGATTTCTGGGGGGGGCCCCCCCAATGAGCAGTTCTTC
v_gene: TRBV7-9; abundance: -; d_gene: -; j_gene: TRBJ2-7; CDR3aa: CASTNSYEQYF; CDR3nt: TGTGCCAGCACTAACTCCTACGAGCAGTACTTC
v_gene: TRBV18; abundance: -; d_gene: -; j_gene: TRBJ1-2; CDR3aa: CASSPPLLSGGYTF; CDR3nt: TGTGCCAGCTCACCACCTCTACTATCGGGTGGCTACACCTTC
v_gene: TRBV5-4; abundance: -; d_gene: TRBD1; j_gene: TRBJ2-3; CDR3aa: CASSPPKGATDTQYF; CDR3nt: TGTGCCAGCAGCCCCCCAAAGGGGGCCACAGATACGCAGTATTTT
v_gene: TRBV6-1; abundance: -; d_gene: TRBD1; j_gene: TRBJ1-1; CDR3aa: CASSPGQGLNTEAFF; CDR3nt: TGTGCCAGCAGCCCTGGACAGGGCCTCAACACTGAAGCTTTCTTT
v_gene: TRBV5-6; abundance: -; d_gene: TRBD1; j_gene: TRBJ2-7; CDR3aa: CASSLRLARQGRNEQYF; CDR3nt: TGTGCCAGCAGCCTAAGATTGGCGAGACAGGGGAGGAACGAGCAGTACTTC
v_gene: TRBV7-3; abundance: -; d_gene: TRBD2; j_gene: TRBJ2-1; CDR3aa: CASSLTTSGRNEQFF; CDR3nt: TGTGCCAGCAGCTTAACGACTAGCGGGAGGAATGAGCAGTTCTTC
v_gene: TRBV4-2; abundance: -; d_gene: -; j_gene: TRBJ2-3; CDR3aa: CASSQDPDSYGDPQYF; CDR3nt: TGTGCCAGCAGCCAAGACCCCGACAGTTATGGAGATCCGCAGTATTTT
v_gene: TRBV27; abundance: once; d_gene: -; j_gene: TRBJ1-2; CDR3aa: CAQVVYLLKNYGYTF; CDR3nt: TGTGCCCAAGTGGTCTACTTACTTAAGAACTATGGCTACACCTTC
v_gene: TRBV28; abundance: -; d_gene: -; j_gene: TRBJ1-1; CDR3aa: CASRHPTGTYEAFF; CDR3nt: TGTGCCAGCAGACATCCGACAGGTACCTATGAAGCTTTCTTT
v_gene: TRBV28; abundance: -; d_gene: -; j_gene: TRBJ1-1; CDR3aa: CASSLKGPGVVFF; CDR3nt: TGTGCCAGCAGTTTAAAAGGGCCGGGAGTAGTTTTCTTT
v_gene: TRBV7-6; abundance: few; d_gene: -; j_gene: TRBJ2-7; CDR3aa: CASSLAGLGPYEQYF; CDR3nt: TGTGCCAGCAGCTTAGCTGGCCTGGGCCCCTACGAGCAGTACTTC
v_gene: TRBV30; abundance: -; d_gene: TRBD2; j_gene: TRBJ2-7; CDR3aa: CAWSSTGLAGDEQYF; CDR3nt: TGTGCCTGGAGTTCCACGGGACTAGCGGGAGACGAGCAGTACTTC
v_gene: TRBV2; abundance: once; d_gene: -; j_gene: TRBJ2-7; CDR3aa: CATTPGLNSYEQYF; CDR3nt: TGTGCCACTACACCGGGACTTAACTCCTACGAGCAGTACTTC
v_gene: TRBV29-1; abundance: -; d_gene: -; j_gene: TRBJ2-1; CDR3aa: CSVLSGVRNEQFF; CDR3nt: TGCAGCGTTCTTTCGGGGGTGCGGAATGAGCAGTTCTTC